The rows below give T cell receptor beta chains drawn from one sample of a study of T cell responses to AZD1222 COVID-19 vaccine. Some clones are missing from TCRdb's copy, which holds only in-frame ones; the method was immunoSEQ multiplex PCR. The table shows about 90,000 clones, with around nine tenths occurring only once. The sample was peripheral blood, taken 28 days after the second AZD1222 dose. The receptors here all came from an adult who received the AZD1222 COVID-19 vaccine. Each CDR3 is given with its conserved first and last residue. The order of the fields is CDR3 DNA, CDR3 protein, J gene, D gene, V gene, CDR3 length, clone size. A D gene is named only where the DNA matches it firmly. Only some rows state a clone size, as once, few, many or a class for expanded clones.

CDR3 DNA: TGCGCCAGCAGCGGATCATCTCACAGGGGGCTATATAAGGTGAACACTGAAGCTTTCTTT; CDR3 protein: CASSGSSHRGLYKVNTEAFF; J gene: TRBJ1-1; D gene: TRBD1; V gene: TRBV5-1; CDR3 length: 20; clone size: NA
CDR3 DNA: TGCGCCAGCAGTCCCGGACAGGGTCATATGAACACTGAAGCTTTCTTT; CDR3 protein: CASSPGQGHMNTEAFF; J gene: TRBJ1-1; D gene: TRBD1; V gene: TRBV5-1; CDR3 length: 16; clone size: NA
CDR3 DNA: TGCGCCAGCAGCACCGGAGGGGGCCAGAACACCGGGGAGCTGTTTTTT; CDR3 protein: CASSTGGGQNTGELFF; J gene: TRBJ2-2; D gene: NA; V gene: TRBV5-1; CDR3 length: 16; clone size: NA
CDR3 DNA: TGTGCCAGCAGCCCTACAAGAGGGGAGAGCGGCTACACCTTC; CDR3 protein: CASSPTRGESGYTF; J gene: TRBJ1-2; D gene: NA; V gene: TRBV3-1/TRBV3-2; CDR3 length: 14; clone size: few
CDR3 DNA: TGTGCCAGCAGCTCGGGCAATAATTCACCCCTCCACTTT; CDR3 protein: CASSSGNNSPLHF; J gene: TRBJ1-6; D gene: NA; V gene: TRBV7-6; CDR3 length: 13; clone size: NA
CDR3 DNA: TGCGCCAGCAGCGTTAGCGGGGGGGGCTCCTACAATGAGCAGTTCTTC; CDR3 protein: CASSVSGGGSYNEQFF; J gene: TRBJ2-1; D gene: TRBD2; V gene: TRBV5-1; CDR3 length: 16; clone size: NA
CDR3 DNA: TGTGCCAGCAGCGTCTATCAGTCCACAGATACGCAGTATTTT; CDR3 protein: CASSVYQSTDTQYF; J gene: TRBJ2-3; D gene: NA; V gene: TRBV9; CDR3 length: 14; clone size: NA
CDR3 DNA: TGTGCCAGCAGTGGAGAAGGACCGCTCATCAGTGGCTACACCTTC; CDR3 protein: CASSGEGPLISGYTF; J gene: TRBJ1-2; D gene: NA; V gene: TRBV2; CDR3 length: 15; clone size: NA
CDR3 DNA: TGTGCCAGTAGTACATCCGGGACACTTAAGTCACCCCTCCACTTT; CDR3 protein: CASSTSGTLKSPLHF; J gene: TRBJ1-6; D gene: NA; V gene: TRBV19; CDR3 length: 15; clone size: few
CDR3 DNA: TGTGCCAGCAGCCCCCCGGACAGGGGTAATCAGCCCCAGCATTTT; CDR3 protein: CASSPPDRGNQPQHF; J gene: TRBJ1-5; D gene: TRBD1; V gene: TRBV2; CDR3 length: 15; clone size: NA
CDR3 DNA: TGTGCCAGCAGTGACAGGTTGATTGGCTACACCTTC; CDR3 protein: CASSDRLIGYTF; J gene: TRBJ1-2; D gene: NA; V gene: TRBV27; CDR3 length: 12; clone size: NA
CDR3 DNA: TGTGCCAGCAGCGTTTCCCGGGGAACTAATGAAAAACTGTTTTTT; CDR3 protein: CASSVSRGTNEKLFF; J gene: TRBJ1-4; D gene: NA; V gene: TRBV16; CDR3 length: 15; clone size: NA
CDR3 DNA: TGCGCCAGCAGCTTGTCTCAGACAGCAAGCTCCTACAATGAGCAGTTCTTC; CDR3 protein: CASSLSQTASSYNEQFF; J gene: TRBJ2-1; D gene: NA; V gene: TRBV5-1; CDR3 length: 17; clone size: NA
CDR3 DNA: TGTGCCAGCAGTTTACTGTGGGGTGAAGCTTTCTTT; CDR3 protein: CASSLLWGEAFF; J gene: TRBJ1-1; D gene: NA; V gene: TRBV12-3/TRBV12-4; CDR3 length: 12; clone size: NA
CDR3 DNA: TGTGCCAGCAGCCCCAACCCCCTCAGGCCCAACTATGGCTACACCTTC; CDR3 protein: CASSPNPLRPNYGYTF; J gene: TRBJ1-2; D gene: NA; V gene: TRBV11-2; CDR3 length: 16; clone size: NA
CDR3 DNA: TGTGCCAGCAGCAAACTGACTGGGACGGATGAGCAGTTCTTC; CDR3 protein: CASSKLTGTDEQFF; J gene: TRBJ2-1; D gene: NA; V gene: TRBV6-6; CDR3 length: 14; clone size: NA
CDR3 DNA: TGTGCCAGCCAGGGTACAGGGGGCTGGACTGAAGCTTTCTTT; CDR3 protein: CASQGTGGWTEAFF; J gene: TRBJ1-1; D gene: TRBD1; V gene: TRBV28; CDR3 length: 14; clone size: NA
CDR3 DNA: TGTGCCAGCAGCTGGGACGGCTCCGGCTCCTACGAGCAGTACTTC; CDR3 protein: CASSWDGSGSYEQYF; J gene: TRBJ2-7; D gene: NA; V gene: TRBV28; CDR3 length: 15; clone size: NA
CDR3 DNA: TGTGCCAGCTCACAGTACAAGGGGAACACTGAAGCTTTCTTT; CDR3 protein: CASSQYKGNTEAFF; J gene: TRBJ1-1; D gene: NA; V gene: TRBV18; CDR3 length: 14; clone size: NA
CDR3 DNA: TGTGCCAGCAGCTTTAGCCTAAAAGAGACAGCGGGCTCACCCCTCCACTTT; CDR3 protein: CASSFSLKETAGSPLHF; J gene: TRBJ1-6; D gene: NA; V gene: TRBV5-5; CDR3 length: 17; clone size: NA
CDR3 DNA: TGTGCCAGCACCAAAGAAGGGGGGCGCACAGATACGCAGTATTTT; CDR3 protein: CASTKEGGRTDTQYF; J gene: TRBJ2-3; D gene: NA; V gene: TRBV7-9; CDR3 length: 15; clone size: NA
CDR3 DNA: TGTGCCAGCAGCCACCGGACAGGTCGCCCTTATAGCAATCAGCCCCAGCATTTT; CDR3 protein: CASSHRTGRPYSNQPQHF; J gene: TRBJ1-5; D gene: TRBD1; V gene: TRBV3-1/TRBV3-2; CDR3 length: 18; clone size: once
CDR3 DNA: TGTGCCAATAGTATCGGGTTCGCCATCAATGAGCAGTTCTTC; CDR3 protein: CANSIGFAINEQFF; J gene: TRBJ2-1; D gene: NA; V gene: TRBV19; CDR3 length: 14; clone size: NA
CDR3 DNA: TGTGCCTGGAGCGGCCAGCACGATACGCAGTATTTT; CDR3 protein: CAWSGQHDTQYF; J gene: TRBJ2-3; D gene: NA; V gene: TRBV30; CDR3 length: 12; clone size: once
CDR3 DNA: TGTGCCTGGACCCGGGGATCATTAGCGGGGGGGCCTATTGAGCAGTTCTTC; CDR3 protein: CAWTRGSLAGGPIEQFF; J gene: TRBJ2-1; D gene: TRBD2; V gene: TRBV30; CDR3 length: 17; clone size: NA
CDR3 DNA: TGTGCCAGCAAGGGGGGGGTTCTCACCGGGGAGCTGTTTTTT; CDR3 protein: CASKGGVLTGELFF; J gene: TRBJ2-2; D gene: NA; V gene: TRBV2; CDR3 length: 14; clone size: NA
CDR3 DNA: TGTGCCAGCAGCCCCCTCCAAGAGACCCAGTACTTC; CDR3 protein: CASSPLQETQYF; J gene: TRBJ2-5; D gene: NA; V gene: TRBV6-1; CDR3 length: 12; clone size: NA
CDR3 DNA: TGTGCCAGTAGTATAGCCCCCGGCAGGACAGATACGCAGTATTTT; CDR3 protein: CASSIAPGRTDTQYF; J gene: TRBJ2-3; D gene: NA; V gene: TRBV19; CDR3 length: 15; clone size: NA
CDR3 DNA: TGTGCCAGCCGAGAGACCGAGAACACTGAAGCTTTCTTT; CDR3 protein: CASRETENTEAFF; J gene: TRBJ1-1; D gene: NA; V gene: TRBV19; CDR3 length: 13; clone size: once
CDR3 DNA: TGTGCCAGCAGTTTATGGGGAATCGGCAATCAGCCCCAGCATTTT; CDR3 protein: CASSLWGIGNQPQHF; J gene: TRBJ1-5; D gene: NA; V gene: TRBV28; CDR3 length: 15; clone size: NA
CDR3 DNA: TGTGCCAGCAGCGGAGGGGGCTCGGGGCCCTATGGCTACACCTTC; CDR3 protein: CASSGGGSGPYGYTF; J gene: TRBJ1-2; D gene: TRBD1; V gene: TRBV9; CDR3 length: 15; clone size: NA
CDR3 DNA: TGCAGCGTTGAAGATCGAGCTCACTATGGCTACACCTTC; CDR3 protein: CSVEDRAHYGYTF; J gene: TRBJ1-2; D gene: NA; V gene: TRBV29-1; CDR3 length: 13; clone size: NA
CDR3 DNA: TGTGCCAGCAGCCAAGACCCCACCTACAATGAGCAGTTCTTC; CDR3 protein: CASSQDPTYNEQFF; J gene: TRBJ2-1; D gene: NA; V gene: TRBV4-2; CDR3 length: 14; clone size: NA
CDR3 DNA: TGTGCCAGCAGTGCTCCACTAGCGGGGGTTGAGCAGTACTTC; CDR3 protein: CASSAPLAGVEQYF; J gene: TRBJ2-7; D gene: TRBD2; V gene: TRBV2; CDR3 length: 14; clone size: NA
CDR3 DNA: TGCGCCAGCAGCCAAGAAAGGGCCAGGACAAACTATGGCTACACCTTC; CDR3 protein: CASSQERARTNYGYTF; J gene: TRBJ1-2; D gene: NA; V gene: TRBV4-3; CDR3 length: 16; clone size: NA
CDR3 DNA: TGCGCCAGCAGCCAAGTCACGGAGGGTGGCTACACCTTC; CDR3 protein: CASSQVTEGGYTF; J gene: TRBJ1-2; D gene: NA; V gene: TRBV4-1; CDR3 length: 13; clone size: few
CDR3 DNA: TGTGCCAGCAGCTTGAGGGGGCGACAGCCCCAGCATTTT; CDR3 protein: CASSLRGRQPQHF; J gene: TRBJ1-5; D gene: TRBD1; V gene: TRBV7-2; CDR3 length: 13; clone size: NA
CDR3 DNA: TGTGCCAGCAGTTACCGTGACAGGGAAGAGACCCAGTACTTC; CDR3 protein: CASSYRDREETQYF; J gene: TRBJ2-5; D gene: TRBD1; V gene: TRBV11-3; CDR3 length: 14; clone size: NA
CDR3 DNA: TGTGCCAGCAGCTTGGTACAAAATGAGCAGTTCTTC; CDR3 protein: CASSLVQNEQFF; J gene: TRBJ2-1; D gene: NA; V gene: TRBV5-4; CDR3 length: 12; clone size: NA
CDR3 DNA: TGTGCCAGCAGCGATGACAGGGGCCGATATGGCTACACCTTC; CDR3 protein: CASSDDRGRYGYTF; J gene: TRBJ1-2; D gene: TRBD1; V gene: TRBV6-5; CDR3 length: 14; clone size: NA
CDR3 DNA: TGTGCCAGCAGCTACGACCTCGCCCTTAGCACAGATACGCAGTATTTT; CDR3 protein: CASSYDLALSTDTQYF; J gene: TRBJ2-3; D gene: NA; V gene: TRBV5-8; CDR3 length: 16; clone size: NA
CDR3 DNA: TGTGCCAGCAGTCAGGGGGATGAGCAGTTCTTC; CDR3 protein: CASSQGDEQFF; J gene: TRBJ2-1; D gene: TRBD1; V gene: TRBV12-3/TRBV12-4; CDR3 length: 11; clone size: NA
CDR3 DNA: TGTGCCAGCAGCTGGACTAGAGCCTACGAGCAGTACTTC; CDR3 protein: CASSWTRAYEQYF; J gene: TRBJ2-7; D gene: TRBD2; V gene: TRBV27; CDR3 length: 13; clone size: NA
CDR3 DNA: TGTGCCAGCAGTCTTAATACCTTAAACCCAGGGGGTGCTTTCTTT; CDR3 protein: CASSLNTLNPGGAFF; J gene: TRBJ1-1; D gene: TRBD1; V gene: TRBV28; CDR3 length: 15; clone size: NA
CDR3 DNA: TGTGCCAGCAGCAGGGGGCTGAACACTGAAGCTTTCTTT; CDR3 protein: CASSRGLNTEAFF; J gene: TRBJ1-1; D gene: TRBD1; V gene: TRBV7-2; CDR3 length: 13; clone size: NA
CDR3 DNA: TGCGCCAGCACTCCGGGCGCAGGTACTAATGAAAAACTGTTTTTT; CDR3 protein: CASTPGAGTNEKLFF; J gene: TRBJ1-4; D gene: NA; V gene: TRBV5-1; CDR3 length: 15; clone size: NA
CDR3 DNA: TGTGCCAGCCGTAGCGGGGGGGGAAATGAGCAGTTCTTC; CDR3 protein: CASRSGGGNEQFF; J gene: TRBJ2-1; D gene: TRBD2; V gene: TRBV6-4; CDR3 length: 13; clone size: NA
CDR3 DNA: TGCGCCAGCAGCTTCTCGGAGGGCGAAAAACTGTTTTTT; CDR3 protein: CASSFSEGEKLFF; J gene: TRBJ1-4; D gene: NA; V gene: TRBV5-1; CDR3 length: 13; clone size: NA
CDR3 DNA: TGTGCCAGCAGTGAAACAGGCACCACCGGGGAGCTGTTTTTT; CDR3 protein: CASSETGTTGELFF; J gene: TRBJ2-2; D gene: NA; V gene: TRBV6-1; CDR3 length: 14; clone size: NA
CDR3 DNA: TGTGCCAGCAGTTTCGGATTAGGCTACGAGCAGTACTTC; CDR3 protein: CASSFGLGYEQYF; J gene: TRBJ2-7; D gene: NA; V gene: TRBV27; CDR3 length: 13; clone size: NA
CDR3 DNA: TGTGCCAGCAGTTACGCAGGATTTAATGAAAAACTGTTTTTT; CDR3 protein: CASSYAGFNEKLFF; J gene: TRBJ1-4; D gene: NA; V gene: TRBV6-5; CDR3 length: 14; clone size: NA
CDR3 DNA: TGTGCCAGCAGCCCAACCTCCGGGAGGGGAAATCAGCCCCAGCATTTT; CDR3 protein: CASSPTSGRGNQPQHF; J gene: TRBJ1-5; D gene: NA; V gene: TRBV5-5; CDR3 length: 16; clone size: NA
CDR3 DNA: TGTGCCAGCAGCAAACTAGCGGGTTTCAATGAGCAGTTCTTC; CDR3 protein: CASSKLAGFNEQFF; J gene: TRBJ2-1; D gene: TRBD2; V gene: TRBV6-5; CDR3 length: 14; clone size: NA
CDR3 DNA: TGCGCCAGCAGCTTAGATAGGAACGAAGCTTTCTTT; CDR3 protein: CASSLDRNEAFF; J gene: TRBJ1-1; D gene: NA; V gene: TRBV5-1; CDR3 length: 12; clone size: NA
CDR3 DNA: TGTGCTGGGGGGGCGACTAACTATGGCTACACCTTC; CDR3 protein: CAGGATNYGYTF; J gene: TRBJ1-2; D gene: NA; V gene: TRBV30; CDR3 length: 12; clone size: NA